Sequencing of this TCR beta chain was carried out in a study of cytomegalovirus exposure and HLA in healthy donors. The length of the CDR3 is 16 residues. The germline V and J ends were trimmed by 5 bases and 11 bases, with 27 bases remaining between them. Germline CDR1 SNHLY, CDR2 FYNNEI. Vbeta (60) and Jbeta (13) primers were used in the PCR. TCRdb's table, derived via immunoSEQ multiplex PCR, lists solely in-frame clones and lacks some. The sample yields approximately 100,000 clones, about 76% seen once. The rearrangement uses TRBV2 and TRBJ2-5, with D maybe TRBD2 (6 bases). The sequencing input was PBMCs. The sequence came from a man aged 40-55 years in good health and CMV-seronegative. CDR3 in amino acids: CASSPTGMGSGVSQYF. The CDR3, as DNA: TGTGCCAGCAGTCCGACCGGGATGGGTAGCGGAGTTTCTCAGTACTTC. Variable domain in full (rest from reference TRBV2 and TRBJ2-5): EPEVTQTPSHQVTQMGQEVILRCVPISNHLYFYWYRQILGQKVEFLVSFYNNEISEKSEIFDDQFSVERPDGSNFTLKIRSTKLEDSAMYFCASSPTGMGSGVSQYFGPGTRLLVL.